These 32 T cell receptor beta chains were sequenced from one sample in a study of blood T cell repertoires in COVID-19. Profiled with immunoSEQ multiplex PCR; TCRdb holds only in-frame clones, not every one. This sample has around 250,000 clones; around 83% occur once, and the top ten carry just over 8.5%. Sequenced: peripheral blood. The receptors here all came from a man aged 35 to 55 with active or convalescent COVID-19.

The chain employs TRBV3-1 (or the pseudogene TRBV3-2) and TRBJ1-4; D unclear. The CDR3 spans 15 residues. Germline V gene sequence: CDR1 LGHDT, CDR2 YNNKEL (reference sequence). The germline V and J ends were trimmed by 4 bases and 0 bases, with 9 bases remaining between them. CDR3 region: CASSPSPATNEKLFF. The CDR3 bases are TGTGCCAGCAGCCCTAGTCCGGCAACTAATGAAAAACTGTTTTTT.

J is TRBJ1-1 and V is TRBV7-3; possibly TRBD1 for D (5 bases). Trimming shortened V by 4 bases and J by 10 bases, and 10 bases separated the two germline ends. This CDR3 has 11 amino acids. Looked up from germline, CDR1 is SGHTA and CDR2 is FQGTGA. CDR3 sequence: CASSSGQGAFF. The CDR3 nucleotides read TGTGCCAGCAGCTCTGGACAAGGAGCTTTCTTT.

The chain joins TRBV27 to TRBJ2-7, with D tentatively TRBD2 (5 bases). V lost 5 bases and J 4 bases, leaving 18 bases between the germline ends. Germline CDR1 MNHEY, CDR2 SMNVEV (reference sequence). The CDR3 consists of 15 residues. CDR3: CASSPSGSGGYEQYF. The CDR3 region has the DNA TGTGCCAGCAGTCCAAGCGGAAGTGGTGGTTACGAGCAGTACTTC.

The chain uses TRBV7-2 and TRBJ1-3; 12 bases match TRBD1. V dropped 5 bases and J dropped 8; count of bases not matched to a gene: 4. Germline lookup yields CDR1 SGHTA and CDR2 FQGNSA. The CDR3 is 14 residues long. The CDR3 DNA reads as TGTGCCAGCAGCCTGGGACAGGGGGCGGACACCATATATTTT. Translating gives CASSLGQGADTIYF.

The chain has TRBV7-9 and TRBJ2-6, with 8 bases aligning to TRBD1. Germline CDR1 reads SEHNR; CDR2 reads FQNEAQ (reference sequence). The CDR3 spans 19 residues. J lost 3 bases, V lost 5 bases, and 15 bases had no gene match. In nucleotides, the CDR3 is TGTGCCAGCAGCCGAAGAGGTCCAGGGGGCGCAGATGGGGCCAACGTCCTGACTTTC. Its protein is CASSRRGPGGADGANVLTF.

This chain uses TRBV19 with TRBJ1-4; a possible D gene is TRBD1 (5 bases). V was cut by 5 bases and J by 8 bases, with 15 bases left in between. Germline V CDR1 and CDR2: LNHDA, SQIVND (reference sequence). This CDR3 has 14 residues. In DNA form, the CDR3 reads TGTGCCAGTAGTCCCGGGAGTAGGGGCGAAAAACTGTTTTTT. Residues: CASSPGSRGEKLFF.

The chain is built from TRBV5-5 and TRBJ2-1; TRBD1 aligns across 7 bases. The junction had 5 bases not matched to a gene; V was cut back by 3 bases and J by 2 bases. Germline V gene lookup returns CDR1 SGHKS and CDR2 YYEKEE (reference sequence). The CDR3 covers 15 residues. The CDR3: CASSWDRPTYNEQFF. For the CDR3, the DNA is TGTGCCAGCAGCTGGGACAGACCAACCTACAATGAGCAGTTCTTC.

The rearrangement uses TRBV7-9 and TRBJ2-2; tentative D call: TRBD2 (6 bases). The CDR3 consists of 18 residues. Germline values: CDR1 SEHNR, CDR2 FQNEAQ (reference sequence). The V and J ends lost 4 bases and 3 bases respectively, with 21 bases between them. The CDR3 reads CASSSSTGGTDDTGELFF. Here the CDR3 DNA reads TGTGCCAGCAGCTCCTCGACCGGGGGTACTGACGACACCGGGGAGCTGTTTTTT.

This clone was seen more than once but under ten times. The CDR3 loop reads CAISDHGQGQPQHF. The DNA for the CDR3 is TGTGCCATCAGTGACCACGGACAGGGGCAGCCCCAGCATTTT. V and J are TRBV10-3 and TRBJ1-5; 9 bases match TRBD1. CDR1 and CDR2 (germline): ENHRY, SYGVKD. V shed 3 bases, J shed 7 bases, and the junction held 4 bases outside the gene matches. The length of the CDR3 is 14 residues.

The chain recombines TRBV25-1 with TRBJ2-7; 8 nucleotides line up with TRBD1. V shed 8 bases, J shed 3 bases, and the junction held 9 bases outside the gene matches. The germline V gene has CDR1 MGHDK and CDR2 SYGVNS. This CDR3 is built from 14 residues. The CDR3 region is CASGGTGHLYEQYF. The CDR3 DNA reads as TGTGCCAGCGGCGGGACAGGACATCTCTACGAGCAGTACTTC.

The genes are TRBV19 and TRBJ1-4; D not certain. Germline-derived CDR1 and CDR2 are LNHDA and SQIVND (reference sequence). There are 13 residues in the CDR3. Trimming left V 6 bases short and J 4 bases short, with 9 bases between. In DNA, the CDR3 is TGTGCCAGTAGGACCCGGGGTAATGAAAAACTGTTTTTT. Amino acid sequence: CASRTRGNEKLFF.

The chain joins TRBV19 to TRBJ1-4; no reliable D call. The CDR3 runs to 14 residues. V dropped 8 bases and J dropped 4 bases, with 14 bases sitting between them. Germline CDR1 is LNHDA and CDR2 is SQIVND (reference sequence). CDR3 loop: CASARTGNNEKLFF. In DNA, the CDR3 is TGTGCCAGTGCTCGGACGGGGAATAATGAAAAACTGTTTTTT.

In DNA form, the CDR3 reads TGTGCCAGTAGTAGGGCAGCTTACAATGAGCAGTTCTTC. This encodes CASSRAAYNEQFF. The V gene is TRBV19, the J gene TRBJ2-1; the D is unclear. Germline V gene lookup returns CDR1 LNHDA and CDR2 SQIVND (reference sequence). This CDR3 comprises 13 residues. Deletions cut 4 bases from V and 4 bases from J, with 8 bases between.

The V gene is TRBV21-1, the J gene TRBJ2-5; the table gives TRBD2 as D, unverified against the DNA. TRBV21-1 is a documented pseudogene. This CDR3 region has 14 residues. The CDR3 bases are TGTGCCAGCAGGGATAGCGGGAGTAAAGAGACCCAGTACTTC. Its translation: CASRDSGSKETQYF.

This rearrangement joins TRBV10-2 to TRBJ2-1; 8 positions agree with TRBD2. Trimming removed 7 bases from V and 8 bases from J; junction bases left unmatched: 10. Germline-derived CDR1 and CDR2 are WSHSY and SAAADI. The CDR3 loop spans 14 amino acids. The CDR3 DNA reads TGCGCCAGCAAGCGGGAGCGGGAGAATTATGAGCAGTTCTTC. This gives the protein CASKRERENYEQFF.

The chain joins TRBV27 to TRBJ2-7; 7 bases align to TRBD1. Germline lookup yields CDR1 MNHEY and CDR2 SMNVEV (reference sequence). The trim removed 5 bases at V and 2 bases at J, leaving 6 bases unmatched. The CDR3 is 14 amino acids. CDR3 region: CASSPQTGTYEQYF. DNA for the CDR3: TGTGCCAGCAGTCCCCAGACAGGGACCTACGAGCAGTACTTC.

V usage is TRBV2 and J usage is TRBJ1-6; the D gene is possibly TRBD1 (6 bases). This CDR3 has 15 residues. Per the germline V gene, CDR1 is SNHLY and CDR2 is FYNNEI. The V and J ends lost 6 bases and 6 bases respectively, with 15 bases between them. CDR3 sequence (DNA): TGTGCCAGCAGCGCCGGACAGATAATTAATTCACCCCTCCACTTT. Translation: CASSAGQIINSPLHF. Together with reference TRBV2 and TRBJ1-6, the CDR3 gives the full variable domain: EPEVTQTPSHQVTQMGQEVILRCVPISNHLYFYWYRQILGQKVEFLVSFYNNEISEKSEIFDDQFSVERPDGSNFTLKIRSTKLEDSAMYFCASSAGQIINSPLHFGNGTRLTVT.

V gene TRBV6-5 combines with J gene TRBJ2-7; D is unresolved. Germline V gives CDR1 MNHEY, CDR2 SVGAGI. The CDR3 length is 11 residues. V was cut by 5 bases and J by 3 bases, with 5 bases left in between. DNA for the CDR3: TGTGCCAGCAGTACAGTCTACGAGCAGTACTTC. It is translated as CASSTVYEQYF.

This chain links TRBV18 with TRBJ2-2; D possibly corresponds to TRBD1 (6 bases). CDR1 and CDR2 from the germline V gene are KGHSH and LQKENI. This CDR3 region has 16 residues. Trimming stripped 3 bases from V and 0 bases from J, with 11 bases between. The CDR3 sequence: CASSPGQRTNTGELFF. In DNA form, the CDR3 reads TGTGCCAGCTCACCTGGACAGAGAACGAACACCGGGGAGCTGTTTTTT.

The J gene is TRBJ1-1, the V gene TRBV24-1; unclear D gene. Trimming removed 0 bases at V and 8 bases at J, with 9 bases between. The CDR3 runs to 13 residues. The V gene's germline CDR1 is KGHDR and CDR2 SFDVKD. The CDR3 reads CATSDLYRGEAFF. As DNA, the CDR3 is TGTGCCACCAGTGATTTGTACCGGGGAGAAGCTTTCTTT.

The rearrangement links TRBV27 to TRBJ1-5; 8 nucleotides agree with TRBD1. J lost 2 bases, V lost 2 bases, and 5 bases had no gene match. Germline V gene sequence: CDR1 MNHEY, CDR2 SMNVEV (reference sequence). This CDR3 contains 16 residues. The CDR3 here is CASSLAGQGGNQPQHF. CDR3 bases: TGTGCCAGCAGTTTAGCAGGACAGGGCGGCAATCAGCCCCAGCATTTT.

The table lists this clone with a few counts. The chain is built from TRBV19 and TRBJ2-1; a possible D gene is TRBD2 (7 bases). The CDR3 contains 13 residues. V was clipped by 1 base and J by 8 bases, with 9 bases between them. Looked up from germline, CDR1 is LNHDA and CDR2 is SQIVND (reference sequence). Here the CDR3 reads CASSIVGGHEQFF. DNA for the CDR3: TGTGCCAGTAGTATAGTGGGGGGGCATGAGCAGTTCTTC.

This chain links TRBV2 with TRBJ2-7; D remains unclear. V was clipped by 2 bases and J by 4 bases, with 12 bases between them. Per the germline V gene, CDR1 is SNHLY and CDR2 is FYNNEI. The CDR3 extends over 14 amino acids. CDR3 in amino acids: CASSEYRSLYEQYF. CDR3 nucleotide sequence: TGTGCCAGCAGTGAATACAGAAGCCTATACGAGCAGTACTTC.

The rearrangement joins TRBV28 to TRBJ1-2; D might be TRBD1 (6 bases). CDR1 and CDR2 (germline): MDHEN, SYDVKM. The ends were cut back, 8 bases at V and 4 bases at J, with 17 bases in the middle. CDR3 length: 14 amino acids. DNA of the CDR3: TGTGCCAGCCTACAGGGCACACTTATCTATGGCTACACCTTC. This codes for CASLQGTLIYGYTF.

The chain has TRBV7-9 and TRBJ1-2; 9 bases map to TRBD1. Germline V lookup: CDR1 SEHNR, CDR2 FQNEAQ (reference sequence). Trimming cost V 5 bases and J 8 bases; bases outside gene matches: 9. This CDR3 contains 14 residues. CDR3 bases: TGTGCCAGCAGCGTCGGGACAGGGTCTAACGGCTACACCTTC. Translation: CASSVGTGSNGYTF.

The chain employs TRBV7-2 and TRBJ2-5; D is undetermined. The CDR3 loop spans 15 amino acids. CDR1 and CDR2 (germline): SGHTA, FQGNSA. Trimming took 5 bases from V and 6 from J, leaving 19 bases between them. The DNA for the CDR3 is TGTGCCAGCAGCCCCTGGATCGGCGGTAGGCAGACCCAGTACTTC. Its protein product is CASSPWIGGRQTQYF. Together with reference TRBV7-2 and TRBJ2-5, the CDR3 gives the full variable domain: GAGVSQSPSNKVTEKGKDVELRCDPISGHTALYWYRQSLGQGLEFLIYFQGNSAPDKSGLPSDRFSAERTGGSVSTLTIQRTQQEDSAVYLCASSPWIGGRQTQYFGPGTRLLVL.

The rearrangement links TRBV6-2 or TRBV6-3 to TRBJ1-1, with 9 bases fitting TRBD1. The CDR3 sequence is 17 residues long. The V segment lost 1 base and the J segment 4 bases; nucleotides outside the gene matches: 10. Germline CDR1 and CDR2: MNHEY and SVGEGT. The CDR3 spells CASSYLLRGQGRTEAFF. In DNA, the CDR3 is TGTGCCAGCAGTTACTTGCTGAGGGGACAGGGCCGCACTGAAGCTTTCTTT.

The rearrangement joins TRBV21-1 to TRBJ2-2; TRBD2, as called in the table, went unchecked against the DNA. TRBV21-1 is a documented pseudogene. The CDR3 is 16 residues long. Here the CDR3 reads CASSKRASPQTGELFF. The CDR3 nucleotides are TGTGCCAGCAGCAAAAGGGCTAGCCCGCAGACCGGGGAGCTGTTTTTT.

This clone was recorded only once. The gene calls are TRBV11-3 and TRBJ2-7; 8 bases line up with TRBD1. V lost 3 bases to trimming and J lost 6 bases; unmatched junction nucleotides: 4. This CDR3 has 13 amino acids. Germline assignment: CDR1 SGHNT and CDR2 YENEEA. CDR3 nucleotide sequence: TGTGCCAGCAGCTTCGGAGACAGGGGCGAGCAGTACTTC. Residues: CASSFGDRGEQYF.

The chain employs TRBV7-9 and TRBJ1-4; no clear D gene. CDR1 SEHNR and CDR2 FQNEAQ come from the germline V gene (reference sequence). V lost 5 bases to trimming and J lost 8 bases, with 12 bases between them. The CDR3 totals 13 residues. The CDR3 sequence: CASSNAGNEKLFF. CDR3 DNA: TGTGCCAGCAGCAACGCCGGGAACGAAAAACTGTTTTTT.

The CDR3 region is CASSLGTPEAFF. CDR3 bases: TGTGCCAGCAGCTTGGGGACTCCTGAAGCTTTCTTT. The V gene is TRBV7-2, the J gene TRBJ1-1; TRBD1 is a possible D gene (5 bases). With 3 bases removed from V and 6 bases from J, the gap between germline ends came to 8 bases. The CDR3 sequence is 12 residues long. Germline CDR1 reads SGHTA; CDR2 reads FQGNSA.

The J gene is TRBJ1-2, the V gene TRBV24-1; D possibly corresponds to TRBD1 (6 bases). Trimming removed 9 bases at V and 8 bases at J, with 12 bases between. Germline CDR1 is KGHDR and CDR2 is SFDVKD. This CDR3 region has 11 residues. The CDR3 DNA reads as TGTGCCACCTCACAGGGTCTCGGCTACACCTTC. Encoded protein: CATSQGLGYTF.